This T cell receptor beta chain originates from a study of blood T cell repertoires in COVID-19. Background on the study: Samples taken during acute and convalescent COVID-19 were collected in the United States, Italy and Spain.

Participants were aged roughly 18 to 90 years from around 26 US areas. Cohorts were assigned according to the clinical history that participants reported. Cohort 3 recovery required two negative PCRs, clearance, or symptom resolution. Only in-frame clones appear in the TCRdb table, and some are missing; sequencing was by immunoSEQ multiplex PCR. This sample yields 220,000 or so clones, of which roughly 84% are seen a single time; around 6.5% belongs to the top ten. What was sequenced was PBMCs or T cells enriched from blood (not recorded which). The sequence was collected from a woman aged 40 to 55 who had recovered from COVID-19.

CDR3 DNA: TGTGCCAGCAGTAACGACAGGGCCCGCATCGAAAAACTGTTTTTT. Translated, it gives CASSNDRARIEKLFF. This sequence joins TRBV27 and TRBJ1-4, with TRBD1 matching 7 bases. The CDR3 covers 15 residues. Per germline, CDR1 MNHEY and CDR2 SMNVEV (reference sequence). The J segment lost 8 bases and the V segment lost 5 bases, leaving 11 bases of the junction unmatched.